This section outlines one T cell receptor beta chain sequence together with its context. The data were taken from a study of blood T cell repertoires in COVID-19. Looking at the study overall: Samples representing acute and convalescent COVID-19 were sourced from the United States, Italy and Spain. PBMCs, B-cell-depleted T cells, or T cells were the source of the cDNA or gDNA that made up the material.

Original processing notes: Estimated nucleated cell counts came from reference gene primer amplification. The assay was immunoSEQ multiplex PCR, and TCRdb's table has in-frame clones only and misses some. Clonal size and the V and J genes are those of that table, whereas D and trimming came from the DNA. The sample yields roughly 230,000 clones, about 91% seen once. The V gene lost 5 bases and the J gene lost 0 bases, with 13 bases spanning the gap. There are 15 residues in the CDR3. The germline V gene has CDR1 MNHEY and CDR2 SMNVEV (reference sequence). V gene TRBV27 combines with J gene TRBJ1-1, with D hard to call. Sequencing was done on a sample of peripheral blood. This sequence originates from a woman in her thirties or forties who had recovered from COVID-19. In DNA form, the CDR3 reads TGTGCCAGCAGTCCGTACAGTCCCTTGAACACTGAAGCTTTCTTT. This sequence encodes CASSPYSPLNTEAFF.